Following are 27 T cell receptor beta chains from one sample sequenced in a study of cytomegalovirus exposure and HLA in healthy donors (TCRdb year 2017). The method behind the library was the immunoSEQ multiplex PCR assay. For the multiplex PCR, a mixture combining 60 forward primers for TCR Vbeta segments and 13 reverse primers for TCR Jbeta segments was used. TCRdb took this table from immuneACCESS and kept in-frame rearrangements with V and J called. Such tables lack part of the clones; where checked against another copy, unresolved V genes explain under half of the gap, and the rest is unexplained. The sample includes approximately 120,000 clones, with around 75% observed a single time. Jointly, the top ten make up around 5% of the sample. Sequencing was carried out using PBMCs. These receptors originate from a man aged 60-69 years in good health and CMV-seropositive.

The chain uses TRBV6-4 and TRBJ2-2, with 15 positions matching TRBD2. V dropped 6 bases and J dropped 6; count of bases not matched to a gene: 5. This CDR3 is 16 amino acids long. Germline CDR1 reads MRHNA; CDR2 reads SNTAGT. CDR3 nucleotides: TGTGCCAGCAGCTCCGGGACTAGCGGGAGGTCCGGGGAGCTGTTTTTT. It translates to CASSSGTSGRSGELFF.

This chain uses TRBV5-6 with TRBJ1-1; possible D gene TRBD1, 5 bases. V lost 8 bases and J 7 bases, leaving 9 bases between the germline ends. The CDR3 spans 10 residues. Germline V gene sequence: CDR1 SGHDT, CDR2 YYEEEE. The CDR3 here is CARLGLEAFF. The CDR3 coding sequence is TGTGCCAGGTTGGGACTTGAAGCTTTCTTT.

J is TRBJ1-3 and V is TRBV6-1; D gene ambiguous. The germline CDR1 and CDR2 sequences are MNHNS and SASEGT. The V end was cut by 4 bases, the J end by 2 bases, with 21 bases between. The CDR3 is made up of 18 amino acids. The CDR3 here is CASSGSNGPRSTGNTIYF. The CDR3 DNA is TGTGCCAGCAGTGGTTCGAATGGCCCTAGATCCACTGGAAACACCATATATTTT.

J is TRBJ1-1 and V is TRBV5-1, with a weak D call TRBD1 (6 bases). The germline gives CDR1 SGHRS, CDR2 YFSETQ. Trimming left V 6 bases short and J 6 bases short, with 18 bases between. The length of the CDR3 is 14 residues. For the CDR3, the DNA is TGCGCCAGCACCCCTTTGTCAGGGGTCCCTGAAGCTTTCTTT. Translating it yields CASTPLSGVPEAFF.

The rearrangement joins TRBV19 to TRBJ1-2; D unresolved. The CDR3 totals 11 residues. V shed 11 bases and J shed 8 bases, with 15 bases lying between them. The germline V gene has CDR1 LNHDA and CDR2 SQIVND (reference sequence). The CDR3 loop is CASKRERGYTF. CDR3 DNA: TGTGCCTCCAAGAGGGAGAGGGGCTACACCTTC. Together with reference TRBV19 and TRBJ1-2, the CDR3 gives the full variable domain: DGGITQSPKYLFRKEGQNVTLSCEQNLNHDAMYWYRQDPGQGLRLIYYSQIVNDFQKGDIAEGYSVSREKKESFPLTVTSAQKNPTAFYLCASKRERGYTFGSGTRLTVV.

V is TRBV4-2 and J is TRBJ1-6; D is unclear. Trimming cost V 4 bases and J 8 bases, with 15 bases left between them. Germline CDR1 LGHNA, CDR2 YNFKEQ. The CDR3 has 15 amino acids. DNA for the CDR3: TGTGCCAGCAGCCCAGTCGGAGGTAGTGATTCACCCCTCCACTTT. Amino acids: CASSPVGGSDSPLHF.

This clone was observed a handful of times. V usage is TRBV2 and J usage is TRBJ1-1; D gene unclear. With 9 bases removed from V and 4 bases from J, the gap between germline ends came to 12 bases. CDR3 length: 12 amino acids. CDR1 is SNHLY and CDR2 is FYNNEI in the germline V gene. The DNA for the CDR3 is TGTGCCAGGCGGAGGGAAGGCACTGAAGCTTTCTTT. Amino acid sequence: CARRREGTEAFF.

The chain is built from TRBV10-1 and TRBJ2-5; TRBD1 agrees at 10 bases. There are 15 residues in the CDR3. Losses at the gene ends were 0 bases for V and 2 bases for J; bases not matched to a gene: 0. In germline, CDR1 is WNHNN, CDR2 SYGVQD (reference sequence). The CDR3 loop reads CASSESGQGQETQYF. The DNA for the CDR3 is TGCGCCAGCAGTGAGTCGGGACAGGGGCAAGAGACCCAGTACTTC.

This chain joins TRBV28 and TRBJ1-6; D remains ambiguous. V gave up 2 bases and J gave up 8 bases, with 16 bases separating them. Per germline, CDR1 MDHEN and CDR2 SYDVKM. The CDR3 covers 16 residues. The CDR3, as DNA: TGTGCCAGCAGTTTAGAAATGGCTTTTTTATATTCACCCCTCCACTTT. This sequence encodes CASSLEMAFLYSPLHF. The whole variable domain, remainder taken from reference TRBV28 and TRBJ1-6, is DVKVTQSSRYLVKRTGEKVFLECVQDMDHENMFWYRQDPGLGLRLIYFSYDVKMKEKGDIPEGYSVSREKKERFSLILESASTNQTSMYLCASSLEMAFLYSPLHFGNGTRLTVT.

The chain employs TRBV5-4 and TRBJ1-2, with 7 bases that match TRBD1. Trimming at V came to 0 bases and at J to 6 bases, leaving 5 bases not matched to a gene. Germline V gene lookup returns CDR1 SGHNT and CDR2 YYREEE (reference sequence). The length of the CDR3 is 14 residues. Written as DNA, the CDR3 is TGTGCCAGCAGCTTGGCGGCCAGGGGGAATGGCTACACCTTC. It yields the protein CASSLAARGNGYTF.

CDR3 sequence reads: CASSQQGASNIQYF. DNA for the CDR3: TGTGCCAGCAGCCAACAGGGGGCGTCAAACATTCAGTACTTC. The chain carries TRBV6-5 and TRBJ2-4, with 9 bases aligning to TRBD1. Germline lookup yields CDR1 MNHEY and CDR2 SVGAGI. J gave up 6 bases and V 6 bases, and 6 bases lay outside the gene matches. The CDR3 extends over 14 amino acids.

V is TRBV18 and J is TRBJ2-7, with a tentative D call TRBD1 (5 bases). This CDR3 comprises 14 residues. Germline CDR1 KGHSH, CDR2 LQKENI. V lost 3 bases to trimming and J lost 5 bases, with 14 bases between them. The CDR3 loop is CASSPMGPRDEQYF. The CDR3 DNA follows: TGTGCCAGCTCACCGATGGGTCCCAGGGACGAGCAGTACTTC. Filled out from reference TRBV18 and TRBJ2-7, the complete variable domain reads NAGVMQNPRHLVRRRGQEARLRCSPMKGHSHVYWYRQLPEEGLKFMVYLQKENIIDESGMPKERFSAEFPKEGPSILRIQQVVRGDSAAYFCASSPMGPRDEQYFGPGTRLTVT.

In the case of this clone: Relative to the germline gene, one junction end is altered; a read error may explain this. The identical CDR3 is also encoded by other nucleotide sequences in the sample. The chain has TRBV13 and TRBJ2-7; no clear D gene. This CDR3 comprises 12 residues. Germline V gene sequence: CDR1 PRHDT, CDR2 FYEKMQ (reference sequence). The CDR3 bases are TGTGCCAGCAGCCAATCGGGTCCCGAGCAGTACTTT. Residues: CASSQSGPEQYF.

The chain recombines TRBV30 with TRBJ1-6; D is perhaps TRBD1 (6 bases). The CDR3 length is 14 residues. The germline CDR1 and CDR2 sequences are GTSNPN and SVGIG (reference sequence). Trimming left V 2 bases short and J 8 bases short, with 13 bases between. The chain's CDR3 is CAWSSGTLDSPLHF. The CDR3 DNA follows: TGTGCCTGGAGTTCCGGGACACTTGATTCACCCCTCCACTTT.

The genes are TRBV28 and TRBJ1-1; no definite D call. Germline loops: CDR1 MDHEN, CDR2 SYDVKM. The CDR3 loop spans 13 amino acids. V was cut by 0 bases and J by 6 bases, with 8 bases left in between. The CDR3, as DNA: TGTGCCAGCAGTTTATGGGCGGGCTCTGAAGCTTTCTTT. It yields the protein CASSLWAGSEAFF.

This clone was found a few times. The genes are TRBV6-6 and TRBJ2-5; perhaps TRBD1 as D (6 bases). Germline-derived CDR1 and CDR2 are MNHNY and SVGAGI (reference sequence). V lost 2 bases, J lost 2 bases, and 9 bases lay in between. CDR3 length: 14 residues. For the CDR3, the DNA is TGTGCCAGCAGTTACGGACAGACACAAGAGACCCAGTACTTC. Protein product: CASSYGQTQETQYF.

The chain joins TRBV27 to TRBJ1-1, with 7 bases aligning to TRBD1. In germline, CDR1 is MNHEY, CDR2 SMNVEV (reference sequence). V lost 3 bases and J lost 6; bases outside the gene matches: 4. The CDR3 contains 13 residues. The CDR3 spells CASSFRQGAEAFF. The CDR3 DNA reads as TGTGCCAGCAGTTTCAGGCAGGGGGCTGAAGCTTTCTTT.

V usage is TRBV29-1 and J usage is TRBJ2-5; 8 nucleotides agree with TRBD1. Unmatched junction bases numbered 8, after V lost 3 bases and J lost 5 bases. Per germline, CDR1 SQVTM and CDR2 ANQGSEA. CDR3 length: 14 amino acids. The CDR3 sequence is CSVDYQGAWETQYF. The CDR3 DNA reads as TGCAGCGTTGATTATCAGGGGGCTTGGGAGACCCAGTACTTC.

This clone has only one observation. V gene TRBV19 combines with J gene TRBJ1-1; D not certain. Trimming removed 5 bases at V and 5 bases at J, with 15 bases between. CDR1 and CDR2 from the germline V gene are LNHDA and SQIVND (reference sequence). This CDR3 is built from 14 residues. DNA of the CDR3: TGTGCCAGTAGTCTCCAGCCCCCAGCGACTGAAGCTTTCTTT. Its translation is CASSLQPPATEAFF.

This clone was seen just once. This chain joins TRBV19 and TRBJ2-2, with 15 positions matching TRBD2. The CDR3 contains 15 residues. V trimming: 8 bases; J trimming: 7 bases; junction bases outside the gene matches: 5. Germline V gives CDR1 LNHDA, CDR2 SQIVND (reference sequence). DNA for the CDR3: TGTGCCAGTGTGGGACTAGCGGGGGGTGGCGGGGAGCTGTTTTTT. Residues: CASVGLAGGGGELFF.

The V call is TRBV4-1, the J call TRBJ1-6, with D possibly being TRBD1 (5 bases). CDR3 size: 15 residues. V lost 0 bases to trimming and J lost 6 bases, with 9 bases between them. Germline-derived CDR1 and CDR2 are MGHRA and YSYEKL. The CDR3 DNA reads TGCGCCAGCAGCCAAGATCTCAGGGCTAATTCACCCCTCCACTTT. Amino acid sequence: CASSQDLRANSPLHF.

This CDR3 reads CASSQVQETQYF. The CDR3 nucleotides are TGCGCCAGCTCCCAGGTCCAAGAGACCCAGTACTTC. This chain connects TRBV10-2 to TRBJ2-5; D ambiguous. Germline lookup yields CDR1 WSHSY and CDR2 SAAADI. The ends were cut back, 8 bases at V and 1 base at J, with 8 bases in the middle. The CDR3 totals 12 residues.

This clone was detected only a few times. The chain carries TRBV7-8 and TRBJ2-5, with D maybe TRBD1 (5 bases). This CDR3 region has 13 residues. Trimming took 5 bases from V and 2 from J, leaving 9 bases between them. Germline V gene sequence: CDR1 SGHVS, CDR2 FQNEAQ. The DNA for the CDR3 is TGTGCCAGCAGCCCAGGGCGTCAAGAGACCCAGTACTTC. It encodes CASSPGRQETQYF.

The V call is TRBV6-1, the J call TRBJ1-6; D is uncertain. The CDR3 extends over 14 amino acids. Looked up from germline, CDR1 is MNHNS and CDR2 is SASEGT. Trimming took 2 bases from V and 6 from J, leaving 8 bases between them. The CDR3 sequence is CASSELGFNSPLHF. The CDR3 DNA sequence: TGTGCCAGCAGTGAACTGGGCTTTAATTCACCCCTCCACTTT.

This clone turned up a few times. The rearrangement joins TRBV6-6 to TRBJ1-2; TRBD1 agrees at 8 bases. In germline, CDR1 is MNHNY, CDR2 SVGAGI (reference sequence). V shed 6 bases, J shed 6 bases, and the junction held 6 bases outside the gene matches. The CDR3 is 13 residues long. The CDR3 loop reads CASSPGQGDGYTF. The CDR3 region has the DNA TGTGCCAGCAGCCCCGGACAGGGAGATGGCTACACCTTC.

The chain is built from TRBV27 and TRBJ2-3, with 11 bases identical to TRBD2. Germline loops: CDR1 MNHEY, CDR2 SMNVEV (reference sequence). Unmatched junction bases numbered 8, after V lost 4 bases and J lost 2 bases. The CDR3 spans 17 residues. CDR3 sequence reads: CASSSPTSGVYTDTQYF. CDR3 sequence (DNA): TGTGCCAGCAGTTCTCCGACTAGCGGGGTATACACAGATACGCAGTATTTT.

The CDR3 DNA is TGTGCCAGCAGCGTAAGCTGGGGACAGGATGCAACTAATGAAAAACTGTTTTTT. This gives the protein CASSVSWGQDATNEKLFF. This chain links TRBV9 with TRBJ1-4; 8 bases match TRBD1. The trim removed 1 base at V and 0 bases at J, leaving 8 bases unmatched. The CDR3 spans 18 residues. The germline V gene has CDR1 SGDLS and CDR2 YYNGEE.